The present T cell receptor beta chain was sequenced within a study of shared clonotypes between healthy human individuals. For the study at large: Ranging from 18 to 49 in age, donors were a couple of women and three men.

As to this clone: Its target is unknown.

The CDR3 consists of 13 residues. The germline V gene encodes CDR1 MRHNA and CDR2 SNTAGT. V trimming: 6 bases; J trimming: 10 bases; junction bases outside the gene matches: 5. Study-wide findings and caveats: Four donors had 5% to 6.5% of their naive CD4 clonotypes in common.

Sorted-subset replicate PCR reactions contained 150 to 200 ng DNA, corresponding to approximately 30,000 T cell genomes. Study processing details: There were no quality scores in the junction-only immunoSEQ sequences, so filtering differed. This table comes from immunoSEQ multiplex PCR, and its TCRdb copy is limited to in-frame clones, with some not included. That table is the source of V, J and clone size, and D and trimming were worked out from the DNA. The profile shows 2 million or so clones, 95% of them singletons. Sequencing was performed on naive CD4+ T cells sorted from blood. Specified subset: CD45RA+ positively selected. The V call is TRBV6-4, the J call TRBJ2-1, with 11 bases lining up with TRBD2. This TCR was recovered from a man aged 18 to 35 in good health. The CDR3 coding sequence is TGTGCCAGCAGCGCTAGCGGGAGGTGGGAGCAGTTCTTC. Its translation is CASSASGRWEQFF.